This entry lists 5 T cell receptor beta chains sequenced from one sample in a study of Ad26.COV2.S vaccination and SARS-CoV-2 variants (dated by TCRdb to the early 2020s). Sample treatment or condition, as interpreted from the label and publication: roughly 19 received Ad26.COV2.S at low or high dose, single or two shots; roughly five received placebo; per-sample allocation not given. Repertoires of vaccine and placebo recipients were sequenced from samples collected on day 63 after the first injection. Libraries were prepared through the immunoSEQ multiplex PCR assay. TCRdb re-hosts the immuneACCESS table, in-frame sequences only. Its copies lack some clones; in the studies checked, an unresolved V gene accounts for under half of them, and the cause for the rest is not known. For this sample the table gives hundreds of thousands of clones, of which 89% were detected only once. Clones ranked in the top ten supply over 1.3% of the sample.

This sample comprised peripheral blood, obtained in a trial of Ad26.COV2.S vaccine versus placebo. The receptors were gathered from a person between 18 and 65 years old who received the Ad26.COV2.S COVID-19 vaccine or a placebo.

The gene calls are TRBV7-6 and TRBJ1-1, with D tentatively TRBD1 (6 bases). Germline V CDR1 and CDR2: SGHVS, FNYEAQ. The CDR3 totals 17 residues. The V end lost 5 bases, the J end lost 3 bases, and 22 bases lay between the germline ends. Here the CDR3 DNA reads TGTGCCAGCAGCGGGGGGGCCGGCTGGGCCGTGGACACTGAAGCTTTCTTT. Residues: CASSGGAGWAVDTEAFF.

The rearrangement joins TRBV19 to TRBJ1-4, with D unresolved. The CDR3 runs 16 residues. Trimming pared 3 bases from V and 4 bases from J, leaving 15 bases between. Germline V gene sequence: CDR1 LNHDA, CDR2 SQIVND (reference sequence). The CDR3 nucleotides are TGTGCCAGTAGTATTTTAGCAGTTCCCGATAATGAAAAACTGTTTTTT. Amino acids: CASSILAVPDNEKLFF.

The gene calls are TRBV21-1 and TRBJ2-1; the table assigns TRBD2, which was not confirmed against the DNA. TRBV21-1 corresponds to a pseudogene. The length of the CDR3 is 17 residues. This chain's CDR3 is CASSKLPTGTRTNEQFF. The CDR3 coding sequence is TGTGCCAGCAGCAAGCTTCCGACTGGGACTCGAACAAATGAGCAGTTCTTC.

V and J are TRBV2 and TRBJ2-5; D is possibly TRBD1 (6 bases). There are 12 residues in the CDR3. In germline, CDR1 is SNHLY, CDR2 FYNNEI. Trimming stripped 8 bases from V and 4 bases from J, with 11 bases between. Written as DNA, the CDR3 is TGTGCCAGCGCTCGAGGGGGAGAGACCCAGTACTTC. Its protein is CASARGGETQYF.

The chain is built from TRBV29-1 and TRBJ2-7; maybe TRBD1 (6 bases). Germline V CDR1 and CDR2: SQVTM, ANQGSEA. The CDR3 is 13 amino acids. Trimming left V 6 bases short and J 2 bases short, with 14 bases between. Here the CDR3 reads CSVLRDTPYEQYF. The CDR3 nucleotides are TGCAGCGTGCTCCGGGACACCCCCTACGAGCAGTACTTC.